This T cell receptor (beta chain) was retrieved from a study of shared clonotypes between healthy human individuals. On the study more broadly: Donors, aged 18 to 49, were a couple of women and three men. Study-wide findings and caveats: Sampling was confined to blood; repertoires within tissues likely differ. The small donor group covered limited genetic and exposure diversity.

Only in-frame clones appear in the TCRdb table, and some are missing; sequencing was by immunoSEQ multiplex PCR. The sample shows 640,000 or so clones, around 72% of them seen only once. V was clipped by 3 bases and J by 7 bases, with 10 bases between them. Germline CDR1 and CDR2: SQVTM and ANQGSEA. The CDR3 consists of 11 residues. The study separated CD4+ cells into CD45RA+ naive and CD45RA-negative memory subsets. To note about this clone: Antigen: not known.

This chain connects TRBV29-1 to TRBJ2-7, with D hard to call. Sequenced material: memory CD4+ T cells sorted from blood. Noted subset: CD45RA-negative fraction. This sequence was found in a woman aged 25 to 45 in good health. This CDR3 reads CSVEDVREQYF. For the CDR3, the DNA is TGCAGCGTTGAGGATGTAAGGGAGCAGTACTTC.